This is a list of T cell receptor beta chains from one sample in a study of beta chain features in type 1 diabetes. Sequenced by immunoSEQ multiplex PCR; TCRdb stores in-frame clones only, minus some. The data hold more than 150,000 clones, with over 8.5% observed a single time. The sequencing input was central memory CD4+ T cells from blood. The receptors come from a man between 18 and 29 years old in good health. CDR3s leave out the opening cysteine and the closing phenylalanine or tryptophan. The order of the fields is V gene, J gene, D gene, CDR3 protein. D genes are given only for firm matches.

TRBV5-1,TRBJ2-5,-,ASSLAPGPRVQETQY
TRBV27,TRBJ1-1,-,ASSLLTGYVGIAF
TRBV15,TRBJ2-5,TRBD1,ATSRDYQGAKETQY
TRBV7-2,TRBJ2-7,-,ASGLYFEQY
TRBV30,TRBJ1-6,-,AWRTPGVYNSPLH
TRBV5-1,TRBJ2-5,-,ASGKETQY
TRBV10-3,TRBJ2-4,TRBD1,AIRGTNRGDIQY
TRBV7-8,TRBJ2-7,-,ASSLRGPEQY
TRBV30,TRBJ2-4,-,AWATGFDIQY
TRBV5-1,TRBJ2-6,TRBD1,ASGTGTLSGANVLT
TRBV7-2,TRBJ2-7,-,ASSQLYEQY
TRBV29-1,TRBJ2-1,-,SGRHNEQF
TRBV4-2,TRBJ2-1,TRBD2,ASSQAGGSYNEQF
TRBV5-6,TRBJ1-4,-,ASSLDRHEKLF
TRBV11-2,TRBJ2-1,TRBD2,ASSPGGNNEQF
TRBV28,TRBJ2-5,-,ASSVVRGLETQY
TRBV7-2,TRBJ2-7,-,ASSLDRREQY
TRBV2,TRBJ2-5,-,ASTPAGGETQY
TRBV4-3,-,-,ASSQGSGQETQY
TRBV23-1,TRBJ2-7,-,ASSQQGPGSSYEQY
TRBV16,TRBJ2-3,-,ASSQSGVGTDTQY
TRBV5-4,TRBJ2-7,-,ASSSNSGRYYEQY
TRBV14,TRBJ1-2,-,ASSPDRIYGYT
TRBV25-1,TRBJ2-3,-,ASSESGRDGDTQY
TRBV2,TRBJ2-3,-,ASSDGTRDTQY
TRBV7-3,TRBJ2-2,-,ASSLKATGTGGELF
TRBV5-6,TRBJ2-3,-,ASSYNRGVDDTQY
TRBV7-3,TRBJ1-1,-,ASSVQENTEAF
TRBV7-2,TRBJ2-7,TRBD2,ASSIRTSRAYEQY
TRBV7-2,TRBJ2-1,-,ASSLVVRAPNEQF
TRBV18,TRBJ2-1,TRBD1,ASSGTGTGSYNEQF
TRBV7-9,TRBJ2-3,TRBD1,ASSQWDRGRGDTQY
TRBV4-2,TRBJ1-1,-,ASSQETWVPTEAF
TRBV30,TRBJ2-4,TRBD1,ACPGQGNIQY